This T cell receptor beta chain derives from a study of T-cell memory formation after mild COVID-19. Study details: TCR clusters mostly belonged to single donors.

Details on this clonotype: Its antigen is unknown.

The CDR3 contains 15 residues. V lost 2 bases, J lost 3 bases, and 14 bases lay in between. CDR1 LGHNA and CDR2 YSLEER come from the germline V gene. Study observations and caveats: Whereas later expanders leaned CD4+, clones contracting day 15 to 85 showed a balanced CD4/CD8 makeup. Clonal second-wave expansions that peaked on day 37 had unconfirmed SARS-CoV-2 specificity. Some responding clones appeared in pre-infection memory, suggesting cross-reactive memory joined.

TCRdb analysed the 5' RACE reads with MiXCR anew, one entry per CDR3 protein. The sample has hundreds of thousands of distinct CDR3 sequences, around 30% seen once; the top ten hold approximately 13%. The sample taken for sequencing was PBMCs or a T cell subset sorted from them (not recorded which). The sequence was collected from an adult woman who had mild COVID-19 (a few samples of this study predate the infection). Cell type and time point are not known. The chain employs TRBV4-3 and TRBJ2-7; D ambiguous. The CDR3 coding sequence is TGCGCCAGCAGCCAAAAAGCCTGGGGTAACTACGAGCAGTACTTC. It codes for CASSQKAWGNYEQYF.